The present entry profiles one TCR beta chain with its context. Its antigen is not known. Using immunoSEQ multiplex PCR, the repertoire was profiled, and TCRdb retains in-frame clones only, with some absent. The data contain tens of thousands of clones, 94% of them singletons. The CDR3 contains 15 residues. The ends were cut back, 2 bases at V and 4 bases at J, with 12 bases in the middle. Germline values: CDR1 SGHAT, CDR2 FQDESV (reference sequence). This specimen comes from a study of graft-versus-host responses after intestinal transplantation. The TCR comes from a human donor who received an intestinal transplant. The V and J genes are TRBV11-1 and TRBJ2-1, with D perhaps matching TRBD2 (6 bases). Sequenced here: unstimulated CD8+ T cells sorted from spleen or lymph node cells, sampled before intestinal transplant. CDR3 in amino acids: CASSLIRRDYNEQFF. DNA for the CDR3: TGTGCCAGCAGCTTAATCAGGAGGGATTACAATGAGCAGTTCTTC.